This T cell receptor (beta chain) derives from a study of metastatic and nonmetastatic thyroid tumors. About the study: Samples came from malignant and benign thyroid patients, and repertoires were compared across blood and tumor or nodule tissue. General study findings and limits: Significantly greater TCR beta diversity was reportedly found in malignant thyroid tumors than in benign nodules (in blood and tumor).

No treatment of any kind had been given to any patient before thyroid surgery. In the authors' workflow: For papillary thyroid cancer, a distant-metastasis classifier was constructed from CDR3 differences observed across clinicopathological groups. From the PCR reads, TCRdb re-called clones with MiXCR. In this record, the V and J calls reflect TCRdb's handling and not the investigators' own analysis. Here the sample spans 43,000 or so clones, approximately 15% being singletons. This clone was seen only once. The antigen remains unidentified. Trimming pared 5 bases from V and 7 bases from J, leaving 15 bases between. The CDR3 has 15 residues. The germline gives CDR1 SGHTA, CDR2 FQGTGA.

The material sequenced was blood. The origin of this receptor is a female donor with papillary thyroid cancer or a benign thyroid nodule (not recorded which). Some clones in this sample may be carry-over from other donors' samples. V usage is TRBV7-3 and J usage is TRBJ1-6, with a possible D match to TRBD1 (6 bases). The CDR3 reads CASSRQAAGNSPLHF. The CDR3 DNA reads as TGTGCCAGCAGCCGACAGGCGGCGGGAAATTCACCCCTCCACTTT. Full variable domain (rest looked up from reference TRBV7-3 and TRBJ1-6): GAGVSQTPSNKVTEKGKYVELRCDPISGHTALYWYRQSLGQGPEFLIYFQGTGAADDSGLPNDRFFAVRPEGSVSTLKIQRTERGDSAVYLCASSRQAAGNSPLHFGNGTRLTVT.